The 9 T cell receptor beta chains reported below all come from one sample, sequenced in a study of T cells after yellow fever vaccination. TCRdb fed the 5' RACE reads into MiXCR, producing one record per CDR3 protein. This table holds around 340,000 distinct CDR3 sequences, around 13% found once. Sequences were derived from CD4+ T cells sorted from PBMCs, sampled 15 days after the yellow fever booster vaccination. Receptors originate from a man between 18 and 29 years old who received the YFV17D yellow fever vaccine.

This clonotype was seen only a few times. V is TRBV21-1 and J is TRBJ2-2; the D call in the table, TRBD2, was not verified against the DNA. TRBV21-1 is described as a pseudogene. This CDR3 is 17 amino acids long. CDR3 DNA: TGTGCCAGCAGCAAAGTAGGGCAGGCCAAGGGCACCGGGGAGCTGTTTTTT. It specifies CASSKVGQAKGTGELFF.

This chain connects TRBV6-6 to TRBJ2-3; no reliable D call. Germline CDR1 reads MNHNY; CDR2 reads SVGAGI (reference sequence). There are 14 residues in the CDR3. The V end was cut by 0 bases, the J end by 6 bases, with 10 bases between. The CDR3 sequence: CASSYSSIGDTQYF. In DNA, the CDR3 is TGTGCCAGCAGTTACTCTTCGATTGGGGATACGCAGTATTTT.

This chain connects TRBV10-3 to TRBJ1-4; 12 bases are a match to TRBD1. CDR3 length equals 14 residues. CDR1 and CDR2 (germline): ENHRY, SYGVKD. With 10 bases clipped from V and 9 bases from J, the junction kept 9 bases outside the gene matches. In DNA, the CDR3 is TGTGCCAGTGCGGAAGGGACAGGGGGCCAAAAACTGTTTTTT. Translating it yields CASAEGTGGQKLFF.

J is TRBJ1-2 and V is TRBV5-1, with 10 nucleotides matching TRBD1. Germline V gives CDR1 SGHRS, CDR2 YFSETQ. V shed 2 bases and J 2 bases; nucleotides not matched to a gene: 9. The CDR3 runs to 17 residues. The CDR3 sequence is CASSLWSGTGENYGYTF. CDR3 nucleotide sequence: TGCGCCAGCAGCTTATGGAGTGGGACAGGGGAGAACTATGGCTACACCTTC. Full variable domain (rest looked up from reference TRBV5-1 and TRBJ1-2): KAGVTQTPRYLIKTRGQQVTLSCSPISGHRSVSWYQQTPGQGLQFLFEYFSETQRNKGNFPGRFSGRQFSNSRSEMNVSTLELGDSALYLCASSLWSGTGENYGYTFGSGTRLTVV.

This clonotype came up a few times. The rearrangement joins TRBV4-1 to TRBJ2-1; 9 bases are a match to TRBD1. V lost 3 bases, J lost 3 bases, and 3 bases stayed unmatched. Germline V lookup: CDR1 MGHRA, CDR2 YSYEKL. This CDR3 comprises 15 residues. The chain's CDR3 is CASSQGTGNYNEQFF. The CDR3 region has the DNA TGCGCCAGCAGCCAGGGGACAGGGAACTACAATGAGCAGTTCTTC.

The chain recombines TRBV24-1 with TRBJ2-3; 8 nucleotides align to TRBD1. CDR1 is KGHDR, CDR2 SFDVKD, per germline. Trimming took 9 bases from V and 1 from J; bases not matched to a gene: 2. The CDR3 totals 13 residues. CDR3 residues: CATEGQGTDTQYF. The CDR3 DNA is TGTGCCACCGAGGGACAGGGCACAGATACGCAGTATTTT.

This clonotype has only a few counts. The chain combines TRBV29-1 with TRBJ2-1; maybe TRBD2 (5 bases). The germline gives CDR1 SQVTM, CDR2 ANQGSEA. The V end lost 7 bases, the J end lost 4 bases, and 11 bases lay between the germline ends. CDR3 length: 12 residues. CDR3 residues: CSAGGGYNEQFF. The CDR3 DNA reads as TGCAGCGCCGGTGGAGGATACAATGAGCAGTTCTTC.

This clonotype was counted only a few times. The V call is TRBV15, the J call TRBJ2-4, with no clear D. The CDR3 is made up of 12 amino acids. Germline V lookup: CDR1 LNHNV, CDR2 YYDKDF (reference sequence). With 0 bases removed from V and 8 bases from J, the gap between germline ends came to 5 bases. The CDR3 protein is CATSRDSHIQYF. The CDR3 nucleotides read TGTGCCACCAGCAGAGATTCCCACATTCAGTACTTC.

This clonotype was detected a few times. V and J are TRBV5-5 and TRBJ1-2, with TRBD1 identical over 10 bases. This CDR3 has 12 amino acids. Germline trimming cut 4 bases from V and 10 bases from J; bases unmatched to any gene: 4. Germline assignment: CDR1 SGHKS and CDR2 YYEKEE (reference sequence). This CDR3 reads CASSTGQGDYTF. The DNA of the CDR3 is TGTGCCAGCAGCACTGGACAGGGGGACTACACCTTC. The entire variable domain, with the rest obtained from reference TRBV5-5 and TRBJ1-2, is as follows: DAGVTQSPTHLIKTRGQQVTLRCSPISGHKSVSWYQQVLGQGPQFIFQYYEKEERGRGNFPDRFSARQFPNYSSELNVNALLLGDSALYLCASSTGQGDYTFGSGTRLTVV.